Listed here are 12 T cell receptor beta chains from one sample, sequenced in a study of T cell repertoires in cytomegalovirus infection. TCRdb re-analysed the reads in MiXCR, keeping a single row per CDR3 protein. The profile shows 800,000 to 950,000 distinct CDR3 sequences, around a third of them singletons. These receptors lack a known antigen. The sequenced sample was cultured CD8+ T cells from PBMCs, obtained from culture after CMV antigen stimulation. The receptors here all came from a human donor in good health (CMV status not recorded). Some clones in this sample may be carry-over from other donors' samples.

The chain employs TRBV6-1 and TRBJ2-3; D may be TRBD1 (7 bases). The CDR3 covers 14 residues. Trimming pared 10 bases from V and 4 bases from J, leaving 18 bases between. Germline loops: CDR1 MNHNS, CDR2 SASEGT. The CDR3 region is CATSEGRGADTQYF. For the CDR3, the DNA is TGTGCCACCTCCGAGGGCAGGGGGGCAGATACGCAGTATTTT.

V usage is TRBV7-6 and J usage is TRBJ2-5; D is perhaps TRBD1 (5 bases). CDR1 and CDR2 (germline): SGHVS, FNYEAQ. CDR3 size: 14 residues. The V end lost 4 bases, the J end lost 0 bases, and 9 bases lay between the germline ends. The DNA for the CDR3 is TGTGCCAGCAGCTATAGGGGTTACCAAGAGACCCAGTACTTC. It is translated as CASSYRGYQETQYF.

The chain carries TRBV29-1 and TRBJ2-1, with D possibly matching TRBD1 (6 bases). Germline CDR1 reads SQVTM; CDR2 reads ANQGSEA. Trimming removed 6 bases at V and 5 bases at J, with 14 bases between. This CDR3 region has 13 residues. CDR3 sequence reads: CSVLRDNNNEQFF. As DNA, the CDR3 is TGCAGCGTGCTCCGGGACAATAACAATGAGCAGTTCTTC.

J is TRBJ2-7 and V is TRBV6-1; tentative D call: TRBD1 (5 bases). From germline, CDR1 is MNHNS and CDR2 SASEGT. The ends were cut back, 6 bases at V and 0 bases at J, with 12 bases in the middle. The CDR3 spans 14 residues. DNA for the CDR3: TGTGCCAGCAGCCCGACAGAGAGCTCCTACGAGCAGTACGTC. Its translation: CASSPTESSYEQYV.

The chain uses TRBV12-3 or TRBV12-4 and TRBJ2-1; 13 positions match TRBD2. The CDR3 is 18 amino acids. V gave up 6 bases and J gave up 1 base; unmatched junction bases: 9. The CDR3 DNA follows: TGTGCCAGCAGAGGGACTAGCGGGGCTCTAAATTCCTACAATGAGCAGTTCTTC. It translates to CASRGTSGALNSYNEQFF.

With respect to this clonotype: Given a much more abundant clone one base away, this may be a read error. V and J are TRBV6-1 and TRBJ2-6; a weak D match, TRBD2 (5 bases). In germline, CDR1 is MNHNS, CDR2 SASEGT. The CDR3 has 19 residues. Here the CDR3 reads CTSSEPSLGRLTGANVLTF. In DNA, the CDR3 is TGTACCAGCAGTGAACCTAGCCTAGGGAGACTGACTGGGGCCAACGTCCTGACTTTC.

This clonotype was seen more than once but under ten times. The chain couples TRBV19 to TRBJ2-7; no clear D gene. The CDR3 loop spans 13 amino acids. V lost 0 bases and J lost 2, with 5 bases in between. CDR1 is LNHDA, CDR2 SQIVND, per germline (reference sequence). In nucleotides, the CDR3 is TGTGCCAGTAGTATAGACCCGACCTACGAGCAGTACTTC. Residues: CASSIDPTYEQYF.

The chain links TRBV2 to TRBJ2-7; 9 nucleotides match TRBD2. The CDR3 is made up of 15 amino acids. Germline V gene data show CDR1 as SNHLY and CDR2 as FYNNEI. The ends lost 8 bases at V and 6 bases at J; junction bases unmatched: 14. As DNA, the CDR3 is TGTGCCAGCGGGGTTGGGTCTAGCGGGGTCCCCGAGCAGTACTTC. It yields the protein CASGVGSSGVPEQYF.

The rearrangement links TRBV19 to TRBJ2-7, with D unclear. Germline loops: CDR1 LNHDA, CDR2 SQIVND (reference sequence). V lost 4 bases, J lost 0 bases, and 13 bases lay in between. The CDR3 sequence is 15 residues long. CDR3: CASSSAWATSYEQYF. The CDR3, as DNA: TGTGCCAGTAGTAGCGCTTGGGCCACCTCCTACGAGCAGTACTTC.

J is TRBJ2-5 and V is TRBV6-2 or TRBV6-3, with 9 bases lining up with TRBD2. The junction had 11 bases not matched to a gene; V was cut back by 0 bases and J by 3 bases. In germline, CDR1 is MNHEY, CDR2 SVGEGT. The CDR3 has 18 residues. In nucleotides, the CDR3 is TGTGCCAGCAGTTACTCGAGTACTAGGTCTAGCGGGGAAGAGACCCAGTACTTC. Its protein is CASSYSSTRSSGEETQYF.

This clonotype was detected only a few times. This chain joins TRBV6-2 or TRBV6-3 and TRBJ2-3; TRBD2 agrees at 7 bases. The CDR3 runs to 15 residues. CDR1 MNHEY and CDR2 SVGEGT come from the germline V gene. V lost 6 bases and J lost 4; bases outside the gene matches: 10. DNA of the CDR3: TGTGCCAGCAGCAACACGGGGGGTTTGGCAGATACGCAGTATTTT. This gives the protein CASSNTGGLADTQYF.

There are a few counts of this clonotype. The chain employs TRBV10-3 and TRBJ2-3, with a possible D match to TRBD1 (6 bases). The CDR3 is 16 residues long. Trimming removed 4 bases from V and 1 base from J, with 15 bases in between. The germline gives CDR1 ENHRY, CDR2 SYGVKD. The CDR3 nucleotides are TGTGCCATCAGTGGACCCCAGGGGCCGGGCACAGATACGCAGTATTTT. Translated: CAISGPQGPGTDTQYF.